These T cell receptor beta chains were read from a single sample in a study of T cell responses to AZD1222 COVID-19 vaccine. Libraries were prepared by immunoSEQ multiplex PCR; TCRdb keeps only in-frame clonotypes and omits some of them. The data show more than 100,000 clones, with almost 95% seen just once and around 1.7% held by the top ten. Sequencing used peripheral blood, obtained on day 0 of AZD1222 vaccination. The receptor set was obtained from an adult in good health. CDR3s include the opening cysteine and the closing phenylalanine or tryptophan. The D gene is left open where the match is weak. Clone sizes are given selectively: once, few, many, or a class where the clone is expanded.

j_call clone_size v_call d_call cdr3_nt cdr3_aa
TRBJ1-4 - TRBV18 - TGTGCCAGCTCACCACGGGAGGGGAACGGTGAAAAACTGTTTTTT CASSPREGNGEKLFF
TRBJ2-3 - TRBV18 - TGTGCCAGCTCACCAATGCAGAAACAGTCCTCCACAGATACGCAGTATTTT CASSPMQKQSSTDTQYF
TRBJ2-5 - TRBV6-5 TRBD2 TGTGCCAGCAGTTACACCTATAGCGGGCTCCAAGAGACCCAGTACTTC CASSYTYSGLQETQYF
TRBJ1-5 - TRBV29-1 TRBD1 TGCAGCGTTGGACAGGGGAATCAGCCCCAGCATTTT CSVGQGNQPQHF
TRBJ2-5 once TRBV30 - TGTGCCTGGAGGAGGGGAGGTGAGACCCAGTACTTC CAWRRGGETQYF
TRBJ2-1 once TRBV6-6 - TGTGCCAGCAGAGGTCGCGATAATGAGCAGTTCTTC CASRGRDNEQFF
TRBJ2-1 - TRBV7-2 TRBD2 TGTGCCAGCAGCTTACGACTAGCGGGAGTCGAGCAGTTCTTC CASSLRLAGVEQFF
TRBJ1-1 - TRBV2 - TGTGCCAGCAGGGACACAGAGAACACTGAAGCTTTCTTT CASRDTENTEAFF
TRBJ1-5 - TRBV24-1 TRBD1 TGTGCCACAGGGACAGGGGGCTCTAGCAATCAGCCCCAGCATTTT CATGTGGSSNQPQHF
TRBJ1-2 - TRBV7-2 - TGTGCCAGCAGCGCGTGGTATGGCTACACCTTC CASSAWYGYTF
TRBJ1-1 - TRBV18 - TGTGCCAGCTCCCTTGGGGGGGGAAGGAACACTGAAGCTTTCTTT CASSLGGGRNTEAFF
TRBJ2-7 - TRBV27 - TGTGCCAGCAGCCCCCGGGACGGGTCCTACGAGCAGTACTTC CASSPRDGSYEQYF
TRBJ1-1 - TRBV30 TRBD1 TGTGCCTGGAGTAAACAGGGGTACATGAACACTGAAGCTTTCTTT CAWSKQGYMNTEAFF
TRBJ1-2 - TRBV12-3/TRBV12-4 - TGTGCCAGCAGTTTAGACCCTTCCGGAGGCTACACCTTC CASSLDPSGGYTF
TRBJ1-1 few TRBV5-1 - TGCGCCAGCAGCTTCAATGGACAGTCGAACACTGAAGCTTTCTTT CASSFNGQSNTEAFF
TRBJ1-6 - TRBV2 TRBD1 TGTGCCAGCAGTCCCGGGACAGGGAACAACCCCGATAATTCACCCCTCCACTTT CASSPGTGNNPDNSPLHF
TRBJ2-3 - TRBV4-3 TRBD2 TGCGCCAGCAGCCCAGGACTAGCGGGGACCAGCACAGATACGCAGTATTTT CASSPGLAGTSTDTQYF
TRBJ1-1 - TRBV29-1 - TGCAGCGTCGGATACACTGAAGCTTTCTTT CSVGYTEAFF
TRBJ2-1 - TRBV2 - TGTGCCAGCAGTCCCGAGGGCGCACCTTCGGGGAATGAGCAGTTCTTC CASSPEGAPSGNEQFF
TRBJ1-1 - TRBV19 - TGTGCCGCGTCGGGGGGTGGTTGGACTGAAGCTTTCTTT CAASGGGWTEAFF
TRBJ1-2 - TRBV15 TRBD1 TGTGCCACCAGCAGAGGGGGGACAAGGACAGGGATCGGCTACACCTTC CATSRGGTRTGIGYTF
TRBJ1-2 - TRBV3-1/TRBV3-2 - TGTGCCAGCAGCCAGGGGGGGAACATCGGTCCCCATGGCTACACCTTC CASSQGGNIGPHGYTF
TRBJ1-2 few TRBV2 - TGTGCCAGCAGTGTCGCGGCTAACTATGGCTACACCTTC CASSVAANYGYTF
TRBJ1-2 - TRBV30 - TGTGCCTGCCCCGCCGGGGCCACTGGCTACACCTTC CACPAGATGYTF
TRBJ1-2 - TRBV19 TRBD1 TGTGCCAGTAATTCGGGGACAGGCCCTAACTATGGCTACACCTTC CASNSGTGPNYGYTF
TRBJ2-5 - TRBV29-1 - TGCAGCGTTACGAACAGAAAAGAGACCCAGTACTTC CSVTNRKETQYF
TRBJ2-3 - TRBV5-1 TRBD2 TGCGCCAGCAGCTTGCCTAGCGGGGAACAAGATACGCAGTATTTT CASSLPSGEQDTQYF
TRBJ1-1 - TRBV6-6 TRBD1 TGTGCCAGCAGGTGGGACAGGGGCCCTCCTGAAGCTTTCTTT CASRWDRGPPEAFF
TRBJ2-6 - TRBV19 - TGTGCCAGTAGCCAATCTGGGGCCAACGTCCTGACTTTC CASSQSGANVLTF
TRBJ1-2 - TRBV24-1 - TGTGCCACCAGTGACCCGACGGTCCTCGGCTACACCTTC CATSDPTVLGYTF
TRBJ2-4 - TRBV7-9 - TGTGCCAGCAGCTCCCCGGGACGGCTGGTGGACATTCAGTACTTC CASSSPGRLVDIQYF
TRBJ1-1 - TRBV7-9 - TGTGCCAGCAGCTTCCGGGACAACGGCTGGACTGAAGCTTTCTTT CASSFRDNGWTEAFF
TRBJ2-7 - TRBV5-1 TRBD1 TGCGCCAGCAGCACCAGAAGACCCGGGACAGGGGGCGGGGAGCAGTACTTC CASSTRRPGTGGGEQYF
TRBJ1-4 - TRBV19 TRBD1 TGTGCCAGTAGCCCCCTCCGACAGGGGTCTAATGAAAAACTGTTTTTT CASSPLRQGSNEKLFF
TRBJ1-2 - TRBV19 - TGTGCCAGTAGTATAGAGGAGGTCTATGGCTACACCTTC CASSIEEVYGYTF
TRBJ2-3 - TRBV11-3 TRBD2 TGTGCCAGCAGCTCACAATACGGACTAGCGGGAGGTTTCACAGATACGCAGTATTTT CASSSQYGLAGGFTDTQYF
TRBJ2-5 - TRBV12-5 TRBD2 TGTGCTAGTGCCCCGGAGAGCGGGGTAGAGACCCAGTACTTC CASAPESGVETQYF
TRBJ2-1 - TRBV11-2 TRBD2 TGTGCCAGCAGCTCTACTAGCGGCTCCTACAATGAGCAGTTCTTC CASSSTSGSYNEQFF
TRBJ2-7 - TRBV5-6 - TGTGCCAGCAGCTTGGCATACTACGAGCAGTACTTC CASSLAYYEQYF
TRBJ2-1 - TRBV19 TRBD2 TGTGCCAGTAGTATATTCCTAGCGGGAAGAAATGAGCAGTTCTTC CASSIFLAGRNEQFF
TRBJ2-2 - TRBV27 TRBD2 TGTGCCAGCAGCTCTAGCGGGAACAGGAACACCGGGGAGCTGTTTTTT CASSSSGNRNTGELFF